This T cell receptor (beta chain) stems from a study of shared clonotypes between healthy human individuals. Study results and limitations: The sampled material consisted only of blood, and tissue repertoires are likely to differ.

Regarding this clone: Its antigen is unidentified.

The authors' processing: ImmunoSEQ yielded junction-only sequences lacking quality scores, so filtering differed. The assay was immunoSEQ multiplex PCR, and TCRdb's table has in-frame clones only and misses some. V, J and clone size are taken as reported in that table, and D and trimming were inferred from the DNA itself. The sample yields around 2.5 million clones, 80% to 95% seen once. Germline V gene lookup returns CDR1 ENHRY and CDR2 SYGVKD. V shed 4 bases, J shed 4 bases, and the junction held 11 bases outside the gene matches. The CDR3 totals 19 residues. This TCR was sampled from a young man in good health. Some clones in this sample may be carry-over from other donors' samples. Sequenced sample: naive CD4+ T cells from PBMCs. This sample's subset: CD45RA+ positively selected. This sequence joins TRBV10-3 and TRBJ2-2; the match to TRBD2 covers 14 bases. This CDR3 reads CAISGGLAGENRGTGELFF. CDR3 in DNA: TGTGCCATCAGTGGGGGACTAGCGGGAGAGAACCGGGGCACCGGGGAGCTGTTTTTT.